This TCR beta chain stems from a study of T cells in Graves' hyperthyroidism and ophthalmopathy. Study-level findings and limits: Blood also held most thyroid clonotypes expanded beyond 0.001. The model forecast ophthalmopathy, anticipating it by a median roughly 6 months before onset.

Hyperthyroidism of Graves' type that showed no ophthalmopathy progression within 18 months was stable. Not enrolled were patients with uncontrolled infection, other autoimmune disease, pregnancy or lactation. What was amplified from RNA transcripts were TCR beta CDR3 regions. First-round RT-PCR of the TCR CDR3 relied on the HTBI primer set. TCRdb re-called the multiplex PCR reads through MiXCR, storing one row per CDR3 protein. Here the sample spans roughly 710,000 distinct CDR3 sequences, 35% being singletons. V shed 3 bases and J shed 3 bases, with 15 bases lying between them. The germline CDR1 and CDR2 sequences are DFQATT and SNEGSKA (reference sequence). CDR3 length equals 14 residues. Regarding this clonotype: Antigen: not known. This sequence may be a read error, since a much larger clone differs from it by one base. This CDR3 is missing its conserved last phenylalanine or tryptophan, likely due to a read error.

The source is a woman in her thirties or forties with Graves' hyperthyroidism. The sample comprised blood. The J gene is TRBJ2-7, the V gene TRBV20-1; D is perhaps TRBD2 (7 bases). CDR3 protein: CSASAGAGLYEQYL. In nucleotides, the CDR3 is TGCAGTGCTAGTGCGGGGGCTGGACTCTACGAGCAGTACCTC.